Described below is a single T cell receptor (beta chain) sequence and its context. Germline V gene lookup returns CDR1 MNHEY and CDR2 SVGAGI. V was clipped by 4 bases and J by 0 bases; unmatched bases: 5. The CDR3 extends over 16 amino acids. Profiling relied on immunoSEQ multiplex PCR, and the TCRdb table lists in-frame clones only, not all of them. The data hold approximately 2.3 million clones, with approximately 93% observed a single time. The data derive from a study of shared clonotypes between healthy human individuals. Sequenced material: naive CD4+ T cells from PBMCs. The subset is: CD45RA+ positively selected. The sequence came from a man between 18 and 29 years old in good health. Some clones in this sample may be carry-over from other donors' samples. This chain links TRBV6-5 with TRBJ1-3; TRBD1 matches 8 bases. The CDR3 sequence: CASSSTGAGSGNTIYF. The CDR3 DNA reads as TGTGCCAGCAGTTCGACAGGGGCCGGCTCTGGAAACACCATATATTTT.